These T cell receptor beta chains were read from a single sample in a study of blood T cell repertoires in COVID-19. Assay: immunoSEQ multiplex PCR; the TCRdb copy retains only in-frame clones and omits some. The repertoire holds about 270,000 clones, 90% seen once, with about 4% in the top ten. The sequenced material came from PBMCs or T cells enriched from blood (not recorded which). All receptors come from a woman under 40 with acute COVID-19. The CDR3 runs from the conserved cysteine through the conserved F or W. A D gene is named only where the DNA matches it firmly. The size entry is marked missing in some rows and otherwise reads once, few, many or a size class.

TRBJ1-4 . TRBV5-1 . CASSLSRGTNEKLFF TGCGCCAGCAGCTTGAGTCGGGGAACTAATGAAAAACTGTTTTTT
TRBJ2-7 . TRBV5-8 . CASSLYERASTYEQYF TGTGCCAGCAGCTTATATGAGAGGGCCTCAACCTACGAGCAGTACTTC
TRBJ1-4 . TRBV19 . CASNPRQDDKLFF TGTGCCAGTAACCCCAGACAGGACGACAAACTGTTTTTT
TRBJ2-7 TRBD2 TRBV7-3 . CASSSGDAGGYEQYF TGTGCCAGCAGCTCCGGGGACGCGGGGGGCTACGAGCAGTACTTC
TRBJ2-7 TRBD2 TRBV2 . CASRSRAPRVAGGSHEQYF TGTGCCAGCAGGTCCCGGGCACCGCGTGTAGCGGGAGGATCCCACGAGCAGTACTTC
TRBJ1-4 TRBD1 TRBV19 . CASSKHGTGVSNEKLFF TGTGCCAGTAGTAAACACGGGACAGGGGTCTCAAATGAAAAACTGTTTTTT
TRBJ2-3 . TRBV10-3 few CAISEGLGHSTDTQYF TGTGCCATCAGTGAAGGGTTGGGACACAGCACAGATACGCAGTATTTT
TRBJ2-7 . TRBV3-1/TRBV3-2 . CASSQQGRSFYEQYF TGTGCCAGCAGCCAGCAGGGCAGAAGCTTCTACGAGCAGTACTTC
TRBJ2-5 . TRBV7-8 . CASSLGNQETQYF TGTGCCAGCAGCTTAGGTAACCAAGAGACCCAGTACTTC
TRBJ1-1 . TRBV11-3 . CASSLDDGVAFF TGTGCCAGCAGCTTAGACGACGGGGTAGCTTTCTTT
TRBJ1-2 TRBD1 TRBV28 . CASSRNQLDRLYGYTF TGTGCCAGCAGTAGAAACCAACTGGACAGGCTCTATGGCTACACCTTC
TRBJ2-7 . TRBV5-6 . CASSLGQAVSYEQYF TGTGCCAGCAGCTTGGGACAGGCTGTCTCCTACGAGCAGTACTTC
TRBJ2-3 TRBD2 TRBV4-1 . CASSRLHVTSGSTDTQYF TGCGCCAGCAGCCGATTACACGTGACTAGCGGGAGTACAGATACGCAGTATTTT
TRBJ2-7 . TRBV27 . CASRGGGRGLIYEQYF TGTGCCAGCAGGGGAGGGGGCAGGGGGCTTATTTACGAGCAGTACTTC
TRBJ2-3 . TRBV12-5 . CASGFSSTDTQYF TGTGCTAGTGGTTTTTCAAGCACAGATACGCAGTATTTT
TRBJ2-1 . TRBV19 . CASSTGGHSSSYNEQFF TGTGCCAGTAGTACTGGGGGCCATTCGAGCTCCTACAATGAGCAGTTCTTC
TRBJ1-5 . TRBV18 . CASSRGGGQQPQHF TGTGCCAGCTCCCGGGGAGGGGGGCAACAGCCCCAGCATTTT
TRBJ1-4 TRBD1 TRBV10-1 . CASREGDRGRTNEKLFF TGCGCCAGCAGGGAGGGGGACAGGGGACGGACTAATGAAAAACTGTTTTTT
TRBJ2-6 TRBD1 TRBV30 . CAWSATGATGANVLTF TGTGCCTGGAGTGCAACAGGGGCGACAGGGGCCAACGTCCTGACTTTC
TRBJ1-5 . TRBV13 . CASSLTGRGSNQPQHF TGTGCCAGCAGCCTCACAGGGAGAGGTAGCAATCAGCCCCAGCATTTT
TRBJ2-3 . TRBV7-9 . CASSWSGVTDTQYF TGTGCCAGCAGCTGGTCAGGGGTCACAGATACGCAGTATTTT
TRBJ1-1 . TRBV6-5 . CASRSGNTEAFF TGTGCCAGCAGATCGGGGAACACTGAAGCTTTCTTT
TRBJ2-1 . TRBV3-1/TRBV3-2 . CASSQEQGPTYEQFF TGTGCCAGCAGCCAAGAACAGGGTCCGACGTATGAGCAGTTCTTC
TRBJ2-7 . TRBV24-1 once CATSVNSYEQYF TGTGCCACCAGTGTAAATTCCTACGAGCAGTACTTC
TRBJ1-5 TRBD1 TRBV7-2 . CASRPNRGLVEPQHF TGTGCCAGCAGACCAAACAGGGGGCTGGTAGAGCCCCAGCATTTT
TRBJ2-1 TRBD2 TRBV7-9 . CASSFSTSGAYNEQFF TGTGCCAGCAGTTTTTCGACTAGCGGGGCGTACAATGAGCAGTTCTTC
TRBJ1-6 TRBD1 TRBV5-1 . CASSLQGSWNSPLHF TGCGCCAGCAGCTTACAGGGGTCGTGGAATTCACCCCTCCACTTT
TRBJ2-3 TRBD1 TRBV18 . CASSADRVDDTQYF TGTGCCAGCTCAGCTGACAGGGTGGATGATACGCAGTATTTT
TRBJ2-7 TRBD2 TRBV4-1 . CASSQLAGSSYEQYF TGCGCCAGCAGCCAACTAGCGGGGAGCTCCTACGAGCAGTACTTC
TRBJ2-3 TRBD2 TRBV19 . CASRLAGVGDTQYF TGTGCCAGTAGGTTAGCGGGAGTGGGGGATACGCAGTATTTT
TRBJ1-6 TRBD1 TRBV9 . CASSEAQGSNSPLHF TGTGCCAGCAGCGAGGCACAGGGGAGTAATTCACCCCTCCACTTT
TRBJ2-7 . TRBV6-2/TRBV6-3 . CASSYSFALIGRDYSYEQYF TGTGCCAGCAGTTACTCATTCGCTCTTATCGGCAGGGATTACTCCTACGAGCAGTACTTC
TRBJ2-7 . TRBV28 . CASKAGRQYSYEQYF TGTGCCAGCAAGGCGGGCAGACAATACTCCTACGAGCAGTACTTC
TRBJ2-7 . TRBV7-2 few CASSSTTQPYEQYF TGTGCCAGCAGCTCCACTACCCAACCCTACGAGCAGTACTTC
TRBJ2-7 . TRBV5-1 . CASSSEYEQYF TGCGCCAGCAGCTCCGAGTACGAGCAGTACTTC
TRBJ2-5 . TRBV28 . CASQETQYF TGTGCCAGCCAGGAGACCCAGTACTTC
TRBJ1-1 . TRBV6-5 . CASRKRVNTEAFF TGTGCCAGCAGGAAGAGAGTGAACACTGAAGCTTTCTTT
TRBJ1-2 . TRBV24-1 . CATSDGGAVLPGYTF TGTGCCACCAGTGATGGAGGGGCAGTCCTTCCCGGCTACACCTTC
TRBJ2-3 . TRBV27 . CASSTYYPLVDTQYF TGTGCCAGCAGTACGTACTACCCGCTCGTGGATACGCAGTATTTT
TRBJ2-7 . TRBV5-6 . CASSLRGTARYEQYF TGTGCCAGCAGCCTTCGAGGAACTGCCCGTTACGAGCAGTACTTC
TRBJ2-7 TRBD2 TRBV19 once CASSFKLAGVYEQYF TGTGCCAGTAGTTTTAAGCTAGCGGGAGTATACGAGCAGTACTTC
TRBJ1-5 TRBD1 TRBV4-1 . CASSRKTGGNNQPQHF TGCGCCAGCAGCCGGAAGACAGGGGGAAACAATCAGCCCCAGCATTTT
TRBJ1-4 . TRBV28 . CASSSNRVLGEKLFF TGTGCCAGCAGTTCTAACAGGGTACTTGGTGAAAAACTGTTTTTT
TRBJ2-7 TRBD2 TRBV10-3 . CAITDGTSDSYEQYF TGTGCCATCACGGACGGGACTAGCGACTCCTACGAGCAGTACTTC
TRBJ1-2 TRBD1 TRBV4-1 . CASSQVEGQGPNYGYTF TGCGCCAGCAGCCAAGTTGAGGGACAGGGTCCTAACTATGGCTACACCTTC
TRBJ1-2 TRBD1 TRBV5-1 . CASSLGQGAEGYTF TGCGCCAGCAGCTTGGGACAGGGGGCTGAAGGCTACACCTTC
TRBJ1-4 . TRBV14 . CASSSAGATPEKLFF TGTGCCAGCAGCTCCGCGGGGGCCACCCCCGAAAAACTGTTTTTT
TRBJ1-4 TRBD1 TRBV5-1 . CASSPTPGQVNEKLFF TGCGCCAGCAGCCCTACTCCGGGACAGGTTAATGAAAAACTGTTTTTT
TRBJ2-5 TRBD1 TRBV28 . CASIPSRDRYKETQYF TGTGCCAGCATCCCGTCCCGGGACAGATATAAGGAGACCCAGTACTTC